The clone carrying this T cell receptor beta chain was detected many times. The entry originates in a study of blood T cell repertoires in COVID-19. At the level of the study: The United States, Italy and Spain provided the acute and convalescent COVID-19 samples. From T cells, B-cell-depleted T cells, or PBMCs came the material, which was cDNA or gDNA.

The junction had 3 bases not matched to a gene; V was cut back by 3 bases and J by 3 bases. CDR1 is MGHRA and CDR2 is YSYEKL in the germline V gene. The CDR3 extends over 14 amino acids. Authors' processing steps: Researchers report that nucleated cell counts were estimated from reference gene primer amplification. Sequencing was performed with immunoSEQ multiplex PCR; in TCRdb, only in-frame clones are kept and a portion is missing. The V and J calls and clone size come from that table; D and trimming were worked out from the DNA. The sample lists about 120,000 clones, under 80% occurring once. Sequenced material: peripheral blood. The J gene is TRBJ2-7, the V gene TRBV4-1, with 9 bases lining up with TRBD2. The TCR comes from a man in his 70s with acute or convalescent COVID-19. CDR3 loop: CASSHPTSGYEQYF. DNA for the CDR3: TGCGCCAGCAGCCACCCGACTAGCGGCTACGAGCAGTACTTC.